The rows below give T cell receptor beta chains drawn from one sample of a study of blood T cell repertoires in COVID-19. TCRdb's table, derived via immunoSEQ multiplex PCR, lists solely in-frame clones and lacks some. The table records under 400,000 clones, around 87% of them present only once. The specimen was PBMCs or T cells enriched from blood (not recorded which). The receptors derive from a man between 40 and 49 years old in a cohort exposed to, infected with or recovered from COVID-19 (not recorded which). The CDR3 runs from the conserved cysteine through the conserved F or W. Each record gives: D gene, J gene, V gene, clone size, CDR3 DNA, CDR3 protein. D genes are given only for firm matches. The size of a clone is reported for some rows only, either as once, few or many, or as a class for expanded clones.

TRBD2 TRBJ2-1 TRBV4-2 - TGTGCCAGCAGCCGGGGGGACAGGACTAGCGGAAATGAGCAGTTCTTC CASSRGDRTSGNEQFF
- TRBJ2-5 TRBV2 - TGTGCCAGCAGTGAGAGGACCCAGTACTTC CASSERTQYF
TRBD2 TRBJ2-1 TRBV5-5 - TGTGCCAGCAGCTTGTCTCGGGACTATTACAATGAGCAGTTCTTC CASSLSRDYYNEQFF
TRBD1 TRBJ1-5 TRBV30 - TGTGCCTGGAGTGTAGGACAGGGTAGGAATCAGCCCCAGCATTTT CAWSVGQGRNQPQHF
- TRBJ2-3 TRBV11-2 - TGTGCCAGCAGCTTAGAACTAGCTACAGATACGCAGTATTTT CASSLELATDTQYF
TRBD2 TRBJ2-1 TRBV5-1 - TGCGCCAGCAGCGGGACTAGCGGGAACTCCTACAATGAGCAGTTCTTC CASSGTSGNSYNEQFF
TRBD2 TRBJ2-1 TRBV20-1 - TGCAGTGCTAGTCTCTCTAGCGGGAACAGTGAGCAGTTCTTC CSASLSSGNSEQFF
TRBD2 TRBJ2-3 TRBV5-4 - TGTGCCAGCAGACCTAGCGGGAGGAGGAGCACAGATACGCAGTATTTT CASRPSGRRSTDTQYF
TRBD1 TRBJ1-5 TRBV19 - TGTGCCAGTAGTATAAGGGACAGGGGTGTTAGCAATCAGCCCCAGCATTTT CASSIRDRGVSNQPQHF
TRBD2 TRBJ2-5 TRBV3-1/TRBV3-2 - TGTGCCAGCAGCCCGCGGACTAGCGGGAGGGGAGAGACCCAGTACTTC CASSPRTSGRGETQYF
TRBD1 TRBJ1-6 TRBV28 - TGTGCCAGCAGTGTTTTCCGGGACAGGGCCGACCCACCCCTCCACTTT CASSVFRDRADPPLHF
- TRBJ2-1 TRBV18 - TGTGCCAGCTCACCACAAGCGGCTTCCTACAATGAGCAGTTCTTC CASSPQAASYNEQFF
TRBD1 TRBJ1-2 TRBV6-1 - TGTGCCAGCAGTGAGGTTGGACAGGGTAAGGACTACACCTTC CASSEVGQGKDYTF
- TRBJ2-5 TRBV5-1 - TGCGCCAGCAGCGTCGCGGGTAAAGAGACCCAGTACTTC CASSVAGKETQYF
- TRBJ1-1 TRBV27 - TGTGCCAGCAGTTTAAGAGCGCTGAGAACTGAAGCTTTCTTT CASSLRALRTEAFF
- TRBJ1-2 TRBV4-2 - TGTGCCAGCAGCCAAGGGGTGGTGACGGTGGGGCATGGCTACACCTTC CASSQGVVTVGHGYTF
TRBD1 TRBJ2-7 TRBV29-1 many TGCAGCGTGATGATTCGGGACAGGGGGTATTACGAGCAGTACTTC CSVMIRDRGYYEQYF
TRBD2 TRBJ2-3 TRBV10-2 - TGCGCCAACAGTGCGGGAGGGAAAGATACGCAGTATTTT CANSAGGKDTQYF
- TRBJ2-3 TRBV6-6 - TGTGCCAGCAGTTACTCGAGCAGGGTGGAAGATACGCAGTATTTT CASSYSSRVEDTQYF
TRBD2 TRBJ2-7 TRBV29-1 - TGCAGCGTCGGGGGGACTAGCGAATCCTACGAGCAGTACTTC CSVGGTSESYEQYF
- TRBJ1-5 TRBV5-1 - TGCGCCAGCAGCTTGGCCCCTGTCGGTGGCAATCAGCCCCAGCATTTT CASSLAPVGGNQPQHF
TRBD2 TRBJ2-1 TRBV5-4 - TGTGCCAGCAGCTTAGGGACTAGCGGGTACAATGAGCAGTTCTTC CASSLGTSGYNEQFF
TRBD2 TRBJ2-2 TRBV6-1 - TGTGCCAGCAGTGAACGGGGGGACGGGGGGGAGCTGTTTTTT CASSERGDGGELFF
- TRBJ2-2 TRBV7-7 - TGTGCCAGCAGCTTAGCGACAGGGAACACCGGGGAGCTGTTTTTT CASSLATGNTGELFF
TRBD2 TRBJ2-1 TRBV7-3 - TGTGCCAGCAGCTTACGGGCCGGGACAGGGACTAGCGGGGCTCCCAATGAGCAGTTCTTC CASSLRAGTGTSGAPNEQFF
- TRBJ1-4 TRBV10-3 - TGTGCCATCAGTCGGGACATTAATGAAAAACTGTTTTTT CAISRDINEKLFF
- TRBJ1-4 TRBV7-8 few TGTGCCAGCAGCTTCTATGCAACTAATGAAAAACTGTTTTTT CASSFYATNEKLFF
- TRBJ1-2 TRBV7-9 - TGTGCCAGCGACCCCGGGGCGGGAGCTAACTATGGCTACACCTTC CASDPGAGANYGYTF
- TRBJ1-2 TRBV21-1 few TGTGCCAGCAGCACTCCGGGACAGGCGATTCCCTATGGCTACACCTTC CASSTPGQAIPYGYTF
TRBD1 TRBJ2-5 TRBV5-6 - TGTGCCAGCAGAGGGACAGGGATGGGGGAGACCCAGTACTTC CASRGTGMGETQYF
TRBD1 TRBJ1-4 TRBV7-9 - TGTGCCAGCAGCCTACAAAGGACAGGGGGCGATGAAAAACTGTTTTTT CASSLQRTGGDEKLFF
- TRBJ1-4 TRBV3-1/TRBV3-2 - TGTGCCAGCAGCCAAGAGGGGGCGCTCGGAAAACTGTTTTTT CASSQEGALGKLFF
- TRBJ1-2 TRBV5-1 - TGCGCCAGCAGCCCCCTACAGGTCCCCACCTATGGCTACACCTTC CASSPLQVPTYGYTF
- TRBJ1-5 TRBV16 - TGTGCCAGCAGCCCCCGGCCAGGTAATAGCAATCAGCCCCAGCATTTT CASSPRPGNSNQPQHF
TRBD2 TRBJ2-7 TRBV7-2 - TGTGCCAGCAGCTTAGGTAGCGGGAGGTTCTCCTACGAGCAGTACTTC CASSLGSGRFSYEQYF
TRBD1 TRBJ1-1 TRBV14 - TGTGCCAGCAGCCAAACCGACAGGGGGCTTGGCACTGAAGCTTTCTTT CASSQTDRGLGTEAFF
TRBD2 TRBJ2-1 TRBV7-2 once TGTGCCAGCAGCTTAGCCGGGACTAGCGGGAAGGCCTACAATGAGCAGTTCTTC CASSLAGTSGKAYNEQFF
- TRBJ2-1 TRBV29-1 - TGCAGCACCATACAGGGCCGTGAGCAGTTCTTC CSTIQGREQFF
TRBD2 TRBJ2-5 TRBV4-2 once TGTGCCAGCAGCCAAGCCCCAATAGCGGGAGGGAAAGAGACCCAGTACTTC CASSQAPIAGGKETQYF
- TRBJ2-7 TRBV6-2/TRBV6-3 - TGTGCCAGCAGTCTGGGGACATTTGGTTACGAGCAGTACTTC CASSLGTFGYEQYF
TRBD2 TRBJ2-1 TRBV7-7 - TGTGCCAGCAGCTACGGACTAGCGGGAGTGAATGAGCAGTTCTTC CASSYGLAGVNEQFF
TRBD1 TRBJ2-7 TRBV11-2 - TGTGCCAGCAGCTTAAAATGGACAGGGGGTTGGAACGAGCAGTACTTC CASSLKWTGGWNEQYF
- TRBJ1-2 TRBV30 - TGTGCCTGGGCCCGGAACTATGGCTACACCTTC CAWARNYGYTF
TRBD2 TRBJ2-1 TRBV6-4 few TGTGCCAGCAGCGCTAGCGGGGTTGGTGAGCAGTTCTTC CASSASGVGEQFF
- TRBJ2-5 TRBV5-1 - TGCGCCAGCAGCTTAAACAGGGAGGGGAAGACCCAGTACTTC CASSLNREGKTQYF
TRBD1 TRBJ1-2 TRBV7-9 - TGTGCCAGCAGCCCCTATGGACAGGGGCGCTATGGCTACACCTTC CASSPYGQGRYGYTF
- TRBJ1-1 TRBV5-6 - TGTGCCAGCAGCCAATGGGCAGGGATGAACACTGAAGCTTTCTTT CASSQWAGMNTEAFF
- TRBJ2-7 TRBV5-1 few TGCGCCAGCAGTCCATGGAAGGACAGCACTCCCTACGAGCAGTACTTC CASSPWKDSTPYEQYF